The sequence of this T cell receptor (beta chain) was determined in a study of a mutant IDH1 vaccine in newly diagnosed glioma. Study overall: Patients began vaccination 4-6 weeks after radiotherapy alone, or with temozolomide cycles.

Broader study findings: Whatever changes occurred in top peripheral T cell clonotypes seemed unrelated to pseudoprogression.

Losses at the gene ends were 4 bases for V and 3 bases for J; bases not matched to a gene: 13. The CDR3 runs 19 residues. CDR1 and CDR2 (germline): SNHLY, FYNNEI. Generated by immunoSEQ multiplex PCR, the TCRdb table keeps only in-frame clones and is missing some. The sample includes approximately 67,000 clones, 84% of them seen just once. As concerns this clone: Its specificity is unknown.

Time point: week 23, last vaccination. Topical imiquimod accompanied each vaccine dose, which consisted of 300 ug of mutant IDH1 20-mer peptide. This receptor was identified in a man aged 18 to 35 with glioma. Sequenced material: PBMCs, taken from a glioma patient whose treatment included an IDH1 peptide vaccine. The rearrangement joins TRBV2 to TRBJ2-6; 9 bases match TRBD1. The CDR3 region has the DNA TGTGCCAGCAGTGTAAAACCGGGACAGGGCGCAGGTGGGGCCAACGTCCTGACTTTC. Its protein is CASSVKPGQGAGGANVLTF.